The sequence of this T cell receptor beta chain was determined in a study of T cells expressing NK-cell markers. Study-level information: Beta-chain profiling covered CD3+CD56+NKG2C+, CD3+CD56+NKG2C- and CD3+CD56-NKG2C+ sorted subsets. Study-wide results and limits: Similarly, these clonotypes led the CD3+CD56-NKG2C+ fraction as well in a handful of donors. About six donors carried dominant NKG2C+ clonotypes that made up roughly 1.0-7.0% of their CD8+ T cells.

The germline V gene has CDR1 SGDLS and CDR2 YYNGEE. The CDR3 length is 15 residues. As regards this clonotype: Its specificity is not known.

It was by 5'RACE template switching with UMIs that TCR beta cDNA was made. TCRdb reprocessed the 5' RACE reads, with one entry per CDR3 protein and no DNA. The sample table sets out about 160,000 distinct CDR3 sequences. The receptor was isolated from a man aged 18-69 years in good health. The sample was blood T cells: a sorted CD56 or NKG2C T cell subset, CD4+ or CD8+ T cells, or bulk PBMC T cells (not recorded which). The rearrangement links TRBV9 to TRBJ2-1; there is no DNA to check the TCRdb D call of TRBD2. The CDR3 here is CASSVGTSGGGEQFF.